These 19 T cell receptor beta chains share one sample of origin, sequenced in a study of cytomegalovirus exposure and HLA in healthy donors. The study ran its PCR with 60 Vbeta and 13 Jbeta primers. The method was immunoSEQ multiplex PCR; TCRdb's version includes in-frame clones alone and lacks a portion of them. The sample includes 100,000 to 150,000 clones, around nine tenths of them seen just once. Material for sequencing was PBMCs. All receptors come from a woman aged 25-40 years in good health and CMV-seronegative.

The chain couples TRBV7-9 to TRBJ1-2; TRBD1 might be the D (5 bases). The ends were cut back, 7 bases at V and 4 bases at J, with 16 bases in the middle. CDR3 length: 14 residues. Germline-derived CDR1 and CDR2 are SEHNR and FQNEAQ (reference sequence). CDR3 nucleotide sequence: TGTGCCAGCACCCTTCAGGGAAGCGCCTATGGCTACACCTTC. It encodes CASTLQGSAYGYTF.

The chain recombines TRBV19 with TRBJ1-5; 9 bases match TRBD1. The V segment lost 8 bases and the J segment 6 bases; nucleotides outside the gene matches: 8. The CDR3 spans 14 residues. Germline V lookup: CDR1 LNHDA, CDR2 SQIVND (reference sequence). The CDR3 here is CASCGTGGSQPQHF. The CDR3 region has the DNA TGTGCCAGTTGTGGAACAGGGGGCAGTCAGCCCCAGCATTTT.

The chain couples TRBV11-1 to TRBJ2-5; tentatively, D is TRBD1 (5 bases). CDR3 length: 14 amino acids. In germline, CDR1 is SGHAT, CDR2 FQDESV (reference sequence). Between the trimmed V and J ends, which lost 4 bases and 4 bases, there was a span of 13 bases. CDR3 bases: TGTGCCAGCAGCTCCAATCAGGGTAGAGAGACCCAGTACTTC. Translation gives CASSSNQGRETQYF.

This chain joins TRBV19 and TRBJ1-5; D gene ambiguous. V dropped 0 bases and J dropped 2 bases, with 5 bases sitting between them. Germline assignment: CDR1 LNHDA and CDR2 SQIVND (reference sequence). The CDR3 runs to 14 residues. The CDR3 DNA follows: TGTGCCAGTAGTATAGAGGCAGGCAATCAGCCCCAGCATTTT. Its translation is CASSIEAGNQPQHF.

The chain uses TRBV29-1 and TRBJ2-1; the D gene is possibly TRBD1 (5 bases). Trimming removed 6 bases at V and 3 bases at J, with 9 bases between. CDR1 SQVTM and CDR2 ANQGSEA come from the germline V gene. CDR3 size: 12 residues. The CDR3 is CSVPDSYNEQFF. The CDR3 bases are TGCAGCGTGCCCGACAGCTACAATGAGCAGTTCTTC.

The gene calls are TRBV27 and TRBJ2-7, with 8 nucleotides matching TRBD2. This CDR3 is built from 17 residues. The trim removed 0 bases at V and 0 bases at J, leaving 7 bases unmatched. CDR1 and CDR2 from the germline V gene are MNHEY and SMNVEV (reference sequence). The CDR3: CASSLSSGSGVSYEQYF. Written as DNA, the CDR3 is TGTGCCAGCAGTTTATCATCCGGTAGCGGGGTCTCCTACGAGCAGTACTTC.

This chain connects TRBV6-5 to TRBJ2-7, with D uncertain. The ends were cut back, 7 bases at V and 2 bases at J, with 12 bases in the middle. Per the germline V gene, CDR1 is MNHEY and CDR2 is SVGAGI. The CDR3 covers 13 residues. CDR3 residues: CASKVISTYEQYF. The CDR3 DNA follows: TGTGCCAGCAAAGTGATTTCTACCTACGAGCAGTACTTC.

The rearrangement joins TRBV9 to TRBJ2-2, with 9 bases aligning to TRBD1. Germline V gene data show CDR1 as SGDLS and CDR2 as YYNGEE. Losses at the gene ends were 4 bases for V and 1 base for J; bases not matched to a gene: 8. The CDR3 runs to 17 residues. The CDR3 is CASSHSRDRVNTGELFF. DNA for the CDR3: TGTGCCAGCAGCCACTCCCGGGACAGGGTGAACACCGGGGAGCTGTTTTTT.

The rearrangement links TRBV2 to TRBJ2-7; the match to TRBD1 covers 10 bases. This CDR3 spans 17 amino acids. J lost 2 bases, V lost 4 bases, and 11 bases had no gene match. Germline CDR1 is SNHLY and CDR2 is FYNNEI. CDR3 amino acids: CASSVATGGPWPYEQYF. For the CDR3, the DNA is TGTGCCAGCAGTGTGGCGACAGGGGGCCCCTGGCCCTACGAGCAGTACTTC.

Only one count was recorded for this clone. The V and J genes are TRBV6-5 and TRBJ1-5; perhaps TRBD1 as D (5 bases). The CDR3 spans 15 residues. CDR1 is MNHEY, CDR2 SVGAGI, per germline. The V end was cut by 5 bases, the J end by 2 bases, with 13 bases between. The CDR3 is CASSPWTNGNQPQHF. CDR3 nucleotides: TGTGCCAGCAGTCCCTGGACAAATGGCAATCAGCCCCAGCATTTT.

The rearrangement links TRBV2 to TRBJ2-1; 8 nucleotides agree with TRBD2. V gave up 0 bases and J gave up 8 bases; unmatched junction bases: 6. Germline values: CDR1 SNHLY, CDR2 FYNNEI. This CDR3 spans 15 amino acids. CDR3 loop: CASSEAPSGFYEQFF. In nucleotides, the CDR3 is TGTGCCAGCAGTGAAGCGCCTAGCGGGTTCTATGAGCAGTTCTTC.

The CDR3 reads CASSLRVSYNEQFF. The CDR3 DNA sequence: TGTGCCAGCAGCCTCAGGGTATCCTACAATGAGCAGTTCTTC. This sequence joins TRBV11-1 and TRBJ2-1; perhaps TRBD1 as D (5 bases). The germline V gene encodes CDR1 SGHAT and CDR2 FQDESV (reference sequence). This CDR3 is built from 14 residues. V shed 5 bases and J shed 1 base, with 9 bases lying between them.

This rearrangement joins TRBV5-1 to TRBJ2-5; the D gene is possibly TRBD1 (6 bases). The CDR3 runs to 17 residues. Looked up from germline, CDR1 is SGHRS and CDR2 is YFSETQ. V lost 3 bases to trimming and J lost 4 bases, with 22 bases between them. CDR3 coding DNA: TGCGCCAGCAGCTCGAGTGCAACATCCCGAGGGGGAGAGACCCAGTACTTC. It codes for CASSSSATSRGGETQYF. Using reference TRBV5-1 and TRBJ2-5 for the parts outside the CDR3, the full variable domain is KAGVTQTPRYLIKTRGQQVTLSCSPISGHRSVSWYQQTPGQGLQFLFEYFSETQRNKGNFPGRFSGRQFSNSRSEMNVSTLELGDSALYLCASSSSATSRGGETQYFGPGTRLLVL.

The DNA of the CDR3 is TGCGCCAGCAGCACAGGACAGGGCGCCTACAATGAGCAGTTCTTC. Translating it yields CASSTGQGAYNEQFF. V usage is TRBV5-1 and J usage is TRBJ2-1, with 8 bases fitting TRBD1. The CDR3 covers 15 residues. The germline CDR1 and CDR2 sequences are SGHRS and YFSETQ. Unmatched junction bases numbered 5, after V lost 4 bases and J lost 2 bases.

The genes are TRBV30 and TRBJ1-5, with 8 bases lining up with TRBD1. The V gene end was trimmed by 2 bases and the J gene end by 7 bases; junction bases not matched to a gene: 4. CDR3 length: 13 amino acids. CDR1 is GTSNPN, CDR2 SVGIG, per germline (reference sequence). The CDR3 DNA is TGTGCCTGGAGTCAGGGGGCACGGCAGCCCCAGCATTTT. The encoded protein is CAWSQGARQPQHF.

This sequence joins TRBV30 and TRBJ2-1; tentatively, D is TRBD2 (6 bases). This CDR3 region has 15 residues. Germline CDR1 and CDR2: GTSNPN and SVGIG (reference sequence). Trimming pared 0 bases from V and 3 bases from J, leaving 12 bases between. The CDR3 reads CAWSVLEGFYNEQFF. CDR3 in DNA: TGTGCCTGGAGTGTACTGGAGGGGTTCTACAATGAGCAGTTCTTC.

J is TRBJ1-5 and V is TRBV12-5, with a possible D match to TRBD1 (5 bases). V was clipped by 3 bases and J by 0 bases, with 18 bases between them. Germline-derived CDR1 and CDR2 are LGHNT and FRNRAP. This CDR3 is built from 18 residues. This CDR3 reads CASGFPKQGGNSNQPQHF. In DNA form, the CDR3 reads TGTGCTAGTGGTTTCCCCAAGCAGGGAGGGAATAGCAATCAGCCCCAGCATTTT.

The chain employs TRBV5-4 and TRBJ1-1; a weak D match, TRBD1 (5 bases). The germline V and J ends were trimmed by 3 bases and 5 bases, with 17 bases remaining between them. Per germline, CDR1 SGHNT and CDR2 YYREEE (reference sequence). This CDR3 has 15 residues. CDR3 sequence: CASSSQEIRRTEAFF. As DNA, the CDR3 is TGTGCCAGCAGCTCACAGGAAATTCGACGGACTGAAGCTTTCTTT.

The rearrangement joins TRBV5-6 to TRBJ1-2; 8 bases map to TRBD1. V shed 4 bases and J 13 bases; nucleotides not matched to a gene: 9. Germline assignment: CDR1 SGHDT and CDR2 YYEEEE. The CDR3 contains 12 residues. The CDR3 sequence is CASSPWTGMRTF. The CDR3 region has the DNA TGTGCCAGCAGCCCTTGGACAGGGATGCGCACCTTC.